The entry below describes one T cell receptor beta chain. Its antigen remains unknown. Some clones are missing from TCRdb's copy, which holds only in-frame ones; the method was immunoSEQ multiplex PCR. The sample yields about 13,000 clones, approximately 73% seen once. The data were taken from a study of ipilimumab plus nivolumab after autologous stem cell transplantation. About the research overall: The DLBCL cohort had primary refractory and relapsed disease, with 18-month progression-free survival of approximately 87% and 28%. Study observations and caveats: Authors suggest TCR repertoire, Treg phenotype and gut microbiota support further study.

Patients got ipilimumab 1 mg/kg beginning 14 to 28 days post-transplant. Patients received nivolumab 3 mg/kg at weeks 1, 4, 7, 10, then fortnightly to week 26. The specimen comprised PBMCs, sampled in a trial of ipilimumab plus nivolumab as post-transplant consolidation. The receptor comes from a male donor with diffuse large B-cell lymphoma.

CDR3 sequence: CSAGQRSEYGYTF. The CDR3 bases are TGCAGCGCCGGACAGCGGTCGGAGTATGGCTACACCTTC. This sequence joins TRBV29-1 and TRBJ1-2, with D maybe TRBD1 (6 bases). The CDR3 loop spans 13 amino acids. V was cut by 7 bases and J by 5 bases, with 17 bases left in between. Per the germline V gene, CDR1 is SQVTM and CDR2 is ANQGSEA.